The rows below give T cell receptor beta chains drawn from one sample of a study of radiotherapy plus CTLA-4 blockade in lung cancer. Repertoires were generated with immunoSEQ multiplex PCR, while TCRdb's copy carries only in-frame clones and drops some. The sample shows tens of thousands of clones, 72% of them seen only once. Sample: peripheral blood, taken from a patient treated with radiotherapy plus ipilimumab. The source is a human donor with non-small cell lung cancer that progressed on radiotherapy plus ipilimumab. The CDR3 runs from the conserved cysteine through the conserved F or W. D genes are given only for firm matches. Clone size is not always given. Where it is, it says once, few, many or a class for expanded clones.

>-|-|TRBV7-9|TRBJ1-2
CASSLDDGRIYGYTF
TGTGCCAGCAGCCTGGACGACGGACGGATTTATGGCTACACCTTC
>TRBD2|-|TRBV7-9|TRBJ2-7
CASSPWTSGYGESSYEQYF
TGTGCCAGCAGCCCCTGGACTAGCGGGTATGGCGAAAGCTCCTACGAGCAGTACTTC
>-|few|TRBV28|TRBJ1-1
CASSLTALNTEAFF
TGTGCCAGCAGTCTGACGGCCCTGAACACTGAAGCTTTCTTT
>-|-|TRBV7-3|TRBJ2-3
CASSLSQGDTQYF
TGTGCCAGCAGCCTAAGTCAGGGAGATACGCAGTATTTT
>-|-|TRBV13|TRBJ1-1
CASTARDERRAFF
TGTGCCAGCACCGCGCGGGACGAGCGGAGAGCTTTCTTT
>-|few|TRBV29-1|TRBJ2-1
CSVEDRPYNEQFF
TGCAGCGTTGAAGATCGACCCTACAATGAGCAGTTCTTC
>TRBD1|-|TRBV11-2|TRBJ1-2
CASSSWGTGAFYGYTF
TGTGCCAGCAGCTCATGGGGGACAGGGGCTTTCTATGGCTACACCTTC
>TRBD1|-|TRBV28|TRBJ1-3
CASSLPGTDLPGNTIYF
TGTGCCAGCAGTTTACCCGGGACAGACCTTCCTGGAAACACCATATATTTT
>TRBD1|-|TRBV18|TRBJ1-2
CASSPPGTGGSNYGYTF
TGTGCCAGCTCACCGCCCGGGACAGGGGGTTCAAACTATGGCTACACCTTC
>-|-|TRBV11-2|TRBJ2-1
CASSLPPGYINEQFF
TGTGCCAGCAGCCTACCGCCGGGGTACATCAATGAGCAGTTCTTC
>TRBD1|few|TRBV4-3|TRBJ1-4
CASSQYRGSNEKLFF
TGCGCCAGCAGCCAGTACAGGGGGTCTAATGAAAAACTGTTTTTT
>-|once|TRBV5-4|TRBJ2-1
CASTRAMGDQGAEQFF
TGTGCCAGCACCCGAGCGATGGGGGATCAGGGCGCTGAGCAGTTCTTC
>TRBD2|-|TRBV5-4|TRBJ2-3
CASRPSSGSTDTQYF
TGTGCCAGCAGGCCTTCTAGCGGGAGCACAGATACGCAGTATTTT
>-|-|TRBV28|TRBJ1-1
CASSLIRLNTEAFF
TGTGCCAGCAGTTTGATCAGATTGAACACTGAAGCTTTCTTT
>-|-|TRBV4-1|TRBJ2-5
CASSQGGDSNRRETQYF
TGCGCCAGCAGCCAAGGGGGAGACTCGAACCGACGAGAGACCCAGTACTTC
>-|-|TRBV6-1|TRBJ1-5
CASRKTNQPQHF
TGTGCCAGCAGGAAGACGAATCAGCCCCAGCATTTT
>-|-|TRBV6-1|TRBJ2-1
CASSDWGPDNEQFF
TGTGCCAGCAGTGATTGGGGTCCCGACAATGAGCAGTTCTTC
>-|-|TRBV7-7|TRBJ2-1
CASSLTVLPYNEQFF
TGTGCTAGCAGCCTGACAGTCCTTCCCTACAATGAGCAGTTCTTC
>-|-|TRBV7-3|TRBJ2-5
CASSLRARQTQYF
TGTGCCAGCAGCTTACGGGCCCGACAGACCCAGTACTTC
>TRBD1|few|TRBV10-3|TRBJ2-7
CAISRQGDEQYF
TGTGCCATCAGTAGACAGGGGGACGAGCAGTACTTC
>TRBD2|-|TRBV7-9|TRBJ2-3
CASSGVGTSGLPQYF
TGTGCCAGCAGCGGTGTTGGGACTAGCGGCCTTCCGCAGTATTTT
>-|-|TRBV5-1|TRBJ2-2
CASSLEEGWTGELFF
TGCGCCAGCAGCTTGGAAGAGGGATGGACCGGGGAGCTGTTTTTT
>-|-|TRBV7-9|TRBJ1-1
CASSSFGLENTEAFF
TGTGCCAGCAGTTCTTTTGGACTGGAGAACACTGAAGCGTTCTTT
>TRBD1|once|TRBV7-2|TRBJ2-7
CASSSPDRTGAYEQYF
TGTGCCAGCAGCTCACCAGACCGGACAGGGGCCTACGAGCAGTACTTC
>TRBD1|-|TRBV9|TRBJ2-4
CASSVGTAQNIQYF
TGTGCCAGCAGCGTTGGGACAGCGCAAAACATTCAGTACTTC
>-|once|TRBV2|TRBJ1-2
CASSEDSYGYTF
TGTGCCAGCAGTGAGGATTCCTATGGCTACACCTTC
>-|-|TRBV10-3|TRBJ2-5
CAISESNLGETQYF
TGTGCCATCAGTGAGTCGAATCTCGGAGAGACCCAGTACTTC
>TRBD1|-|TRBV19|TRBJ2-7
CASSPTGGFSYEQYF
TGTGCCAGTAGTCCCACAGGGGGCTTCTCCTACGAGCAGTACTTC
>TRBD1|-|TRBV28|TRBJ1-2
CASSSTTGNYGYTF
TGTGCCAGCAGTTCGACGACAGGGAACTATGGCTACACCTTC
>-|-|TRBV11-3|TRBJ2-3
CASSQGDIGTDTQYF
TGTGCCAGCAGCCAAGGGGATATCGGCACAGATACGCAGTATTTT
>-|-|TRBV4-1|TRBJ2-3
CASSQEGGADTQYF
TGCGCCAGCAGCCAAGAGGGGGGTGCAGATACGCAGTATTTT
>TRBD1|-|TRBV19|TRBJ2-2
CASSPGQSRTGELFF
TGTGCCAGTAGCCCGGGACAGTCCAGGACCGGGGAGCTGTTTTTT
>-|-|TRBV18|TRBJ1-5
CASSRAGRGGGPQHF
TGTGCCAGCTCTCGCGCGGGCAGGGGTGGCGGGCCCCAGCATTTT
>TRBD1|-|TRBV30|TRBJ1-5
CAWSAGTGGQPQHF
TGTGCCTGGAGTGCCGGGACAGGGGGGCAGCCCCAGCATTTT
>-|-|TRBV19|TRBJ1-2
CATTGRADYGYTF
TGTGCCACCACCGGCAGGGCAGACTATGGCTACACCTTC
>TRBD1|-|TRBV6-5|TRBJ2-7
CASGNRGYLDGEYF
TGTGCCAGCGGTAACAGGGGGTATTTAGACGGGGAGTACTTC
>TRBD1|-|TRBV11-2|TRBJ1-1
CASSLTGEGEAFF
TGTGCCAGCAGCCTCACAGGGGAGGGTGAAGCTTTCTTT
>-|-|TRBV6-1|TRBJ1-5
CASREGDKTNQPQHF
TGTGCCAGCAGAGAGGGGGACAAGACCAATCAGCCCCAGCATTTT
>-|-|TRBV6-1|TRBJ2-1
CASSELGGSYNEQFF
TGTGCCAGCAGTGAATTGGGGGGCTCCTACAATGAGCAGTTCTTC
>-|-|TRBV11-2|TRBJ1-1
CASSLVPQNTEAFF
TGTGCCAGCAGCTTAGTTCCTCAGAACACTGAAGCTTTCTTT
>-|-|TRBV5-1|TRBJ2-2
CASSPSTGNTGELFF
TGCGCCAGCAGCCCATCGACCGGGAACACCGGGGAGCTGTTTTTT
>TRBD2|-|TRBV4-2|TRBJ2-5
CASSPGTTQETQYF
TGTGCCAGCAGCCCTGGGACTACCCAAGAGACCCAGTACTTC
>-|-|TRBV6-5|TRBJ2-5
CASKDPNRETQYF
TGTGCCAGCAAGGACCCGAATCGAGAGACCCAGTACTTC
>-|-|TRBV7-3|TRBJ2-1
CASSLGGASYNEQFF
TGTGCCAGCAGCTTAGGGGGGGCCTCCTACAATGAGCAGTTCTTC
>-|-|TRBV7-2|TRBJ1-2
CASSPGGNGYTF
TGTGCCAGCAGCCCCGGGGGGAACGGCTACACCTTC
>-|few|TRBV4-2|TRBJ1-5
CASSPDPDRNNQPQHF
TGTGCCAGCAGCCCCGACCCTGACAGGAACAATCAGCCCCAGCATTTT
>TRBD2|-|TRBV2|TRBJ2-1
CASSEVGLGNNEQFF
TGTGCCAGCAGTGAAGTAGGACTAGGAAACAATGAGCAGTTCTTC
>-|few|TRBV7-2|TRBJ1-6
CASSAEGKGSPLHF
TGTGCCAGCAGCGCGGAGGGGAAGGGTTCACCCCTCCACTTT
>-|-|TRBV5-4|TRBJ2-3
CASSTASDPSTDTQYF
TGTGCCAGCAGCACGGCGTCAGACCCTAGCACAGATACGCAGTATTTT
>-|-|TRBV2|TRBJ2-7
CASSPTAPGTDYEQYF
TGTGCCAGCAGTCCAACGGCCCCAGGGACCGACTACGAGCAGTACTTC